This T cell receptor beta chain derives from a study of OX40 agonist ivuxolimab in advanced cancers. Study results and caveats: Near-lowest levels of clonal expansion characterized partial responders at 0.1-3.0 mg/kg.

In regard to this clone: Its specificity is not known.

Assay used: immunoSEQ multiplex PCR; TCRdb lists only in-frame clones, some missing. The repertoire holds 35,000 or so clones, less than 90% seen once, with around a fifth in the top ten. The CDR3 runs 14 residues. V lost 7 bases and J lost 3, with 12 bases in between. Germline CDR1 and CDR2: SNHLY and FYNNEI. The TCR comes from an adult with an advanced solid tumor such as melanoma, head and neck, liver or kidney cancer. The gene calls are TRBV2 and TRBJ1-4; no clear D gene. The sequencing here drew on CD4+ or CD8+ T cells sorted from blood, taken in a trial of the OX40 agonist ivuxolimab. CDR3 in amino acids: CASIGSGSNEKLFF. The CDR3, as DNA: TGTGCCAGCATTGGGAGTGGGTCTAATGAAAAACTGTTTTTT.